The text below deals with one T cell receptor (beta chain). This entry comes from a study of shared clonotypes between healthy human individuals. The assay was immunoSEQ multiplex PCR, and TCRdb's table has in-frame clones only and misses some. The sample has some 900,000 clones; over 75% are singletons. V was shortened by 3 bases and J by 1 base, with 17 bases between the two germline ends. The CDR3 length is 16 residues. Germline V lookup: CDR1 SGHNT, CDR2 YYREEE (reference sequence). Input material: memory CD4+ T cells sorted from blood. Stated subset: CD45RA-negative fraction. This TCR was sampled from a man aged 18 to 30 in good health. The J gene is TRBJ2-7, the V gene TRBV5-4, with D perhaps matching TRBD2 (6 bases). CDR3 amino acids: CASSSRQRRASYEQYF. The CDR3 DNA reads TGTGCCAGCAGCTCTCGCCAAAGGAGGGCTTCCTACGAGCAGTACTTC.